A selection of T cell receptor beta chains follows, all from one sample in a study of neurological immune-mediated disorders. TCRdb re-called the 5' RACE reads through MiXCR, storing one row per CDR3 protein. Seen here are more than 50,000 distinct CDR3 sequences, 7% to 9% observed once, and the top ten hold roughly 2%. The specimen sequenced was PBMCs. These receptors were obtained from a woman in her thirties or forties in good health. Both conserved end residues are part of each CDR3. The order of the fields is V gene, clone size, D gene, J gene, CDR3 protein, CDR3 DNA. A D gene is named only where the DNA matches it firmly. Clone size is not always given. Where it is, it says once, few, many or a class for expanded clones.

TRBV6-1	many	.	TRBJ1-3	CASSEAPGAGNTIYF	TGTGCCAGCAGTGAAGCGCCGGGGGCTGGAAACACCATATATTTT
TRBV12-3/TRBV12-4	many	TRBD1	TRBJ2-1	CASSSGQGARWEQFF	TGTGCCAGCAGCTCCGGACAGGGGGCTCGTTGGGAGCAGTTCTTC
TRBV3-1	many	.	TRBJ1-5	CASSQAQGQPQHF	TGTGCCAGCAGCCAAGCCCAGGGTCAGCCCCAGCATTTT
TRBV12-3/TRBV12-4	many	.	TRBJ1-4	CASSFRGEKLFF	TGTGCCAGCAGTTTCCGAGGCGAAAAACTGTTTTTT
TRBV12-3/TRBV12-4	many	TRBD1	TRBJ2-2	CASSHLTYGQGNTGELFF	TGTGCCAGCAGCCACCTAACATACGGACAGGGAAACACCGGGGAGCTGTTTTTT
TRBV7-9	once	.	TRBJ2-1	CASSLGGSMVEQFF	TGTGCCAGCAGCTTAGGAGGTAGCATGGTTGAGCAGTTCTTC
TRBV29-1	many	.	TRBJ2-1	CSVEPLPYNEQFF	TGCAGCGTTGAACCCCTTCCCTACAATGAGCAGTTCTTC
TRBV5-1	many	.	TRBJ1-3	CASSLDSSGNTIYF	TGCGCCAGCAGCTTGGACAGCTCTGGAAACACCATATATTTT
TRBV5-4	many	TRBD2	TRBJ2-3	CASRSGGMGDTQYF	TGTGCCAGCAGGTCGGGGGGTATGGGAGATACGCAGTATTTT
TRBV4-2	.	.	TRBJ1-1	CASSQDPGATNTEAFF	TGTGCCAGCAGCCAAGACCCCGGGGCGACAAACACTGAAGCTTTCTTT
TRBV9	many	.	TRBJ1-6	CASSVEGRENSPLHF	TGTGCCAGCAGCGTAGAGGGGCGGGAAAATTCACCCCTCCACTTT
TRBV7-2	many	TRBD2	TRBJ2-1	CASSSRTSGRVNEQFF	TGTGCCAGCAGCTCGCGGACTAGCGGGAGGGTAAATGAGCAGTTCTTC
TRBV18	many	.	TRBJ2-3	CASSPDRSERLTDTQYF	TGTGCCAGCTCCCCGGATCGCAGCGAGAGACTCACAGATACGCAGTATTTT
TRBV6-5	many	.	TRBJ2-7	CASSYGRKVGTREQYF	TGTGCCAGCAGTTATGGTAGAAAGGTCGGGACCCGCGAGCAGTACTTC
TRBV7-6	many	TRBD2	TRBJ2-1	CASSPGLAAPPKQFF	TGTGCCAGCAGCCCCGGACTAGCGGCGCCCCCAAAGCAGTTCTTC
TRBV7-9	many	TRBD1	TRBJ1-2	CASRQTGVPPTF	TGTGCCAGCAGGCAAACAGGGGTCCCCCCCACCTTC
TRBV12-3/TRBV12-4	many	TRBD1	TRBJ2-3	CASSWGTVDTQYF	TGTGCCAGCAGTTGGGGGACAGTAGATACGCAGTATTTT
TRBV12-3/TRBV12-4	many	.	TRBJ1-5	CASSLNSEPQHF	TGTGCCAGCAGTTTGAATTCGGAGCCCCAGCATTTT
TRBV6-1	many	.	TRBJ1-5	CASSEGIQVGTQHF	TGTGCCAGCAGTGAAGGAATCCAAGTTGGGACCCAGCATTTT
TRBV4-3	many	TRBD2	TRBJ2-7	CASSQDRGGPLYEQYF	TGCGCCAGCAGCCAAGATCGGGGGGGCCCCTTATACGAGCAGTACTTC
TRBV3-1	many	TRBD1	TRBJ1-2	CASSSWTGNGYTF	TGTGCCAGCAGCAGCTGGACAGGGAATGGCTACACCTTC
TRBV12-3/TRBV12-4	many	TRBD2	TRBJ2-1	CASTLGLAGANEQFF	TGTGCCAGCACTTTGGGTCTAGCGGGGGCGAATGAGCAGTTCTTC
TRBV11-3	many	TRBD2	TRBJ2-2	CASSPKLAGWTGELFF	TGTGCCAGCAGCCCAAAACTAGCGGGATGGACCGGGGAGCTGTTTTTT
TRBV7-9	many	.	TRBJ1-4	CASSASSATNEKLFF	TGTGCCAGCAGCGCTTCCAGCGCAACTAATGAAAAACTGTTTTTT
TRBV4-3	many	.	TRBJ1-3	CASSQVRMSGNTIYF	TGCGCCAGCAGCCAGGTCAGAATGTCTGGAAACACCATATATTTT
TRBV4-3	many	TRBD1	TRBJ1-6	CASSQETGTGHSPLHF	TGCGCCAGCAGCCAAGAAACTGGGACAGGCCATTCACCCCTCCACTTT
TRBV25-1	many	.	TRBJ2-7	CASSVIGGIASSYEQYF	TGTGCCAGCAGTGTCATCGGGGGCATCGCCTCCTCCTACGAGCAGTACTTC
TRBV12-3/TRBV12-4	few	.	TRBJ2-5	CASTPGQTQYF	TGTGCCAGCACCCCGGGGCAGACCCAGTACTTC
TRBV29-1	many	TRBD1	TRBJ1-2	CSVVQGALHYTF	TGCAGCGTCGTTCAGGGGGCCCTCCACTACACCTTC
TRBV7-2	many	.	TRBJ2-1	CASSLGGTDYNEQFF	TGTGCCAGCAGCTTAGGCGGGACAGACTACAATGAGCAGTTCTTC
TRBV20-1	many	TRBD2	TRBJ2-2	CSARVAGESGELFF	TGCAGTGCTAGAGTAGCGGGAGAGTCAGGGGAGCTGTTTTTT
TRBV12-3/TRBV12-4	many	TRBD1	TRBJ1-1	CASSPGQGWSTEAFF	TGTGCCAGCAGTCCTGGACAGGGCTGGAGTACTGAAGCTTTCTTT
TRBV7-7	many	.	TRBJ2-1	CASSLGARTSYNEQFF	TGTGCCAGCAGCTTAGGAGCCCGGACCTCCTACAATGAGCAGTTCTTC
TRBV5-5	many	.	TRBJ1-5	CASSFGIGRGQPQHF	TGTGCCAGCAGCTTTGGCATTGGGCGGGGGCAACCCCAGCATTTT
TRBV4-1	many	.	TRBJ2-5	CASSQVGIEETQYF	TGCGCCAGCAGCCAAGTTGGAATAGAAGAGACCCAGTACTTC